This T cell receptor (beta chain) came from a study of blood T cells in healthy people across ages. Primers used in a second PCR of roughly 7 to 12 cycles were a sample-barcoded 5' primer and a J-beta primer mix. The authors tagged each cDNA molecule using a template-switch adaptor with 12 random nucleotides. TCRdb reanalysed the 5' RACE reads using MiXCR and keeps one entry per CDR3 protein. The repertoire holds 1.2 million to 1.5 million distinct CDR3 sequences, with approximately 60% as singletons. This clonotype has only a few counts. One end of the junction does not line up with germline, which may come from a read error. The germline V gene has CDR1 DFQATT and CDR2 SNEGSKA (reference sequence). The CDR3 extends over 14 amino acids.

J is TRBJ1-1 and V is TRBV20-1, with TRBD1 as a possible D gene (6 bases). The sequencing input was blood. The source is a man younger than 30 in good health. The CDR3 bases are TGTGCTAGCCCGGGGGCAGCGATGAACACTGAAGCTTTCTTT. This translates into CASPGAAMNTEAFF.